This T cell receptor (beta chain) originates from a study of neurological immune-mediated disorders. V was cut by 2 bases and J by 7 bases, with 18 bases left in between. Germline CDR1 is DFQATT and CDR2 is SNEGSKA (reference sequence). The CDR3 loop spans 16 amino acids. This clonotype was counted many times. MiXCR, run by TCRdb on the 5' RACE reads, gives a single entry per CDR3 protein. This table holds 20,000 to 30,000 distinct CDR3 sequences, roughly an eighth found once. The source is a woman aged 55-70 years with HTLV-1-associated myelopathy (HAM/TSP). The source material was PBMCs. The chain links TRBV20-1 to TRBJ1-6, with a tentative D call TRBD1 (5 bases). CDR3 DNA: TGCAGTGCTAGAAGTCTCCAGGGTGGTTGGAATTCACCCCTCCACTTT. Protein sequence: CSARSLQGGWNSPLHF.